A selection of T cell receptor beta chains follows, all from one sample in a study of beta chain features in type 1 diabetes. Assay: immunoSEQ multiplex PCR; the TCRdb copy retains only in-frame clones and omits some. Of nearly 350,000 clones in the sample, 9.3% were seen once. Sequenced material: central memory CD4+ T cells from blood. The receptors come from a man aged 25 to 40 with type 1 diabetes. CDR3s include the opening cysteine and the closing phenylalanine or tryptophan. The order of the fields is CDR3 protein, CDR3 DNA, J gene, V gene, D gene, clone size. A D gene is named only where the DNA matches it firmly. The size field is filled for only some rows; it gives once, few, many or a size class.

CASSIPGQHTEAFF,TGTGCCAGTAGTATCCCGGGACAGCACACTGAAGCTTTCTTT,TRBJ1-1,TRBV19,TRBD1,few
CASSGDTNLLNGYTF,TGTGCCAGCAGCGGGGACACCAACCTCCTCAATGGCTACACCTTC,TRBJ1-2,TRBV5-6,.,few
CASSPSDRVETQYF,TGCGCCAGCAGCCCCTCCGACAGGGTTGAGACCCAGTACTTC,TRBJ2-5,TRBV4-3,TRBD1,.
CASRPGQGNYGYTF,TGTGCCAGCAGACCAGGACAGGGGAACTATGGCTACACCTTC,TRBJ1-2,TRBV6-1,TRBD1,few
CASSPRGRVGTYEQYF,TGTGCCAGCTCACCACGCGGACGGGTTGGAACCTACGAGCAGTACTTC,TRBJ2-7,TRBV18,.,.
CSVRGGGYTDTQYF,TGCAGCGTTCGGGGCGGGGGTTACACAGATACGCAGTATTTT,TRBJ2-3,TRBV29-1,TRBD2,few
CASSLSALQAGSDTQYF,TGTGCCAGCAGCTTGTCCGCATTACAGGCAGGCTCAGATACGCAGTATTTT,TRBJ2-3,TRBV5-4,.,.
CASMRPGDQHSYNEQFF,TGTGCCAGCATGCGCCCTGGGGACCAACACTCCTACAATGAGCAGTTCTTC,TRBJ2-1,TRBV5-6,.,.
CASSTYTDTQYF,TGTGCCAGCAGTACCTACACAGATACGCAGTATTTT,TRBJ2-3,TRBV27,.,few
CASSFQGVNTEAFF,TGTGCCAGCAGCTTCCAGGGGGTCAACACTGAAGCTTTCTTT,TRBJ1-1,TRBV7-8,TRBD1,.
CASSAAAKNQPQHF,TGTGCCAGCAGCGCGGCAGCTAAAAATCAGCCCCAGCATTTT,TRBJ1-5,TRBV9,.,.
CASSVAGGTPLHF,TGTGCCAGCAGCGTTGCAGGTGGAACACCCCTCCACTTT,TRBJ1-6,TRBV9,.,.
CASSLGAGDTGELFF,TGTGCCAGCAGCTTAGGAGCGGGGGACACCGGGGAGCTGTTTTTT,TRBJ2-2,TRBV7-2,TRBD2,.
CASSQSRQYYEQYF,TGCGCCAGCAGCCAGAGTAGACAGTACTACGAGCAGTACTTC,TRBJ2-7,TRBV4-3,.,.
CASSVGDRDGNTGELFF,TGTGCCAGCAGCGTAGGGGACAGGGACGGGAACACCGGGGAGCTGTTTTTT,TRBJ2-2,TRBV9,TRBD1,.
CASSVATSGKGYTF,TGTGCCAGCAGCGTAGCTACCTCGGGGAAGGGCTACACCTTC,TRBJ1-2,TRBV9,.,.
CASSDSNEQFF,TGTGCCAGCAGCGACAGTAATGAGCAGTTCTTC,TRBJ2-1,TRBV11-3,.,few
CASSLTGEVKTQYF,TGTGCCAGCAGCTTGACGGGGGAGGTGAAGACCCAGTACTTC,TRBJ2-5,TRBV7-2,.,.
CASSASYRVDMAFF,TGCGCCAGCAGCGCTAGCTACAGGGTCGACATGGCTTTCTTT,TRBJ1-1,TRBV5-1,.,.
CASSQQRGVNTGELFF,TGTGCCAGCAGTCAACAGCGGGGGGTAAACACCGGGGAGCTGTTTTTT,TRBJ2-2,TRBV7-9,TRBD2,many
CASSEVPDVDIQYF,TGTGCCAGCAGCGAAGTCCCGGATGTTGACATTCAGTACTTC,TRBJ2-4,TRBV6-1,.,few
CASSALGGGVGYEQYF,TGTGCCAGCAGTGCGCTGGGAGGGGGCGTTGGCTACGAGCAGTACTTC,TRBJ2-7,TRBV25-1,.,few
CSVSPTSGQETQYF,TGCAGCGTGTCACCGACTAGCGGACAAGAGACCCAGTACTTC,TRBJ2-5,TRBV29-1,TRBD2,.
CASSLAQGQPYGYTF,TGCGCCAGCAGCTTGGCCCAGGGACAGCCATATGGCTACACCTTC,TRBJ1-2,TRBV5-1,TRBD1,.
CASSPPARASTDTQYF,TGTGCCAGCAGCCCCCCTGCCAGGGCTAGCACAGATACGCAGTATTTT,TRBJ2-3,TRBV7-2,.,.
CASSLAGDNRNQPQHF,TGTGCCAGCAGCTTAGCAGGGGATAACCGCAATCAGCCCCAGCATTTT,TRBJ1-5,TRBV7-9,.,few
CASSTRQGEPKLFF,TGTGCCAGCAGCACACGACAGGGAGAACCCAAACTGTTTTTT,TRBJ1-4,TRBV6-6,TRBD1,.
CASRDRPGEGEQFF,TGTGCCAGTAGGGACAGGCCTGGGGAAGGTGAGCAGTTCTTC,TRBJ2-1,TRBV19,TRBD1,few
CASSMGEGNEQFF,TGTGCCAGCAGTATGGGGGAGGGGAATGAGCAGTTCTTC,TRBJ2-1,TRBV2,TRBD2,.
CASSLNGDRGGYTF,TGTGCCAGCAGCTTAAATGGGGATAGGGGTGGCTACACCTTC,TRBJ1-2,TRBV7-2,.,.
CASSQEGTGVRAFF,TGCGCCAGCAGCCAAGAAGGAACAGGGGTGAGGGCTTTCTTT,TRBJ1-1,TRBV4-1,TRBD1,.
CASSPGGQSHYGYTF,TGTGCCAGCAGCCCCGGGGGACAGTCCCACTATGGCTACACCTTC,TRBJ1-2,TRBV7-2,TRBD1,.
CASSQETGSIF,TGTGCCAGCAGCCAAGAGACAGGGTCAATCTTC,TRBJ2-7,TRBV6-6,TRBD1,few
CASSQGTALAGFNEQFF,TGCGCCAGCAGCCAAGGAACAGCACTAGCGGGGTTCAATGAGCAGTTCTTC,TRBJ2-1,TRBV4-3,TRBD2,few
CASSFWAYEQYF,TGTGCCAGCAGCTTCTGGGCCTACGAGCAGTACTTC,TRBJ2-7,TRBV7-2,.,.
CASSTGGRGRADTQYF,TGTGCCAGTAGTACCGGTGGCAGGGGTAGAGCAGATACGCAGTATTTT,TRBJ2-3,TRBV19,.,.
CAWNRGGTYEQYF,TGTGCCTGGAACCGCGGGGGGACCTACGAGCAGTACTTC,TRBJ2-7,TRBV30,TRBD2,many
CASSPSLEANYGYTF,TGTGCCAGCAGCCCCTCATTAGAAGCTAACTATGGCTACACCTTC,TRBJ1-2,TRBV11-2,.,.
CASSLQGADNEQFF,TGTGCCAGCAGCTTACAGGGGGCGGACAATGAGCAGTTCTTC,TRBJ2-1,TRBV7-9,TRBD1,.
CASSLGGGRPLVFF,TGTGCCAGCAGCTTAGGAGGGGGGCGACCCTTAGTGTTTTTT,TRBJ1-4,TRBV7-8,.,few
CASSVGGSPFYEQYF,TGTGCCAGCAGCGTAGGCGGCAGTCCCTTCTACGAGCAGTACTTC,TRBJ2-7,TRBV9,.,.